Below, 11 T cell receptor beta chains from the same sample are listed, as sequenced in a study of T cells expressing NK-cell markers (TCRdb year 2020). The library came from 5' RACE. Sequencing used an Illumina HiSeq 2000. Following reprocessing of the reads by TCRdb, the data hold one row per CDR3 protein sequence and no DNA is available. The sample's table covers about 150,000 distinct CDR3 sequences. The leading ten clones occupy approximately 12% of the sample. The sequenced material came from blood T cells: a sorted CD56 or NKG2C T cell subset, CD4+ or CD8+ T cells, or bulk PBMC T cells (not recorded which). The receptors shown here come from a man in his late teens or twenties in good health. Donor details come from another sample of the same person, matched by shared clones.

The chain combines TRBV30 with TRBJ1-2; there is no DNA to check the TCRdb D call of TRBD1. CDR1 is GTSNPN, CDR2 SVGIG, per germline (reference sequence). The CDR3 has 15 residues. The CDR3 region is CAWTPGAGVNYGYTF.

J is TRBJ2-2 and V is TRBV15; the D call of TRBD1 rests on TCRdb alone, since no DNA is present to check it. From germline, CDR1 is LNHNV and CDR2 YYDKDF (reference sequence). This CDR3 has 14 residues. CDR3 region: CATSSSRDTGELFF.

The CDR3 here is CASSLTVNTEAFF. The V gene is TRBV13, the J gene TRBJ1-1; TCRdb calls TRBD1, which cannot be checked without DNA. CDR3 length equals 13 residues. Germline V lookup: CDR1 PRHDT, CDR2 FYEKMQ (reference sequence). The full variable domain, completed using reference TRBV13 and TRBJ1-1, is AAGVIQSPRHLIKEKRETATLKCYPIPRHDTVYWYQQGPGQDPQFLISFYEKMQSDKGSIPDRFSAQQFSDYHSELNMSSLELGDSALYFCASSLTVNTEAFFGQGTRLTVV.

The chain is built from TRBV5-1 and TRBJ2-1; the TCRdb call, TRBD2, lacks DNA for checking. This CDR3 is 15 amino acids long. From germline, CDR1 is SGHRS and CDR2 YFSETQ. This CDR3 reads CASSLTGSPGNEQFF. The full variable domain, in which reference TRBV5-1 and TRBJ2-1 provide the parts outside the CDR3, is KAGVTQTPRYLIKTRGQQVTLSCSPISGHRSVSWYQQTPGQGLQFLFEYFSETQRNKGNFPGRFSGRQFSNSRSEMNVSTLELGDSALYLCASSLTGSPGNEQFFGPGTRLTVL.

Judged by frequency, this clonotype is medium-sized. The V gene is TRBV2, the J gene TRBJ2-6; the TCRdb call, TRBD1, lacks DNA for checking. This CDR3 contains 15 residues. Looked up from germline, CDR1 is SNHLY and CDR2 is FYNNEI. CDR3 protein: CANGQGDSGANVLTF. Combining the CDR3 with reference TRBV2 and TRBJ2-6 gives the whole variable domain EPEVTQTPSHQVTQMGQEVILRCVPISNHLYFYWYRQILGQKVEFLVSFYNNEISEKSEIFDDQFSVERPDGSNFTLKIRSTKLEDSAMYFCANGQGDSGANVLTFGAGSRLTVL.

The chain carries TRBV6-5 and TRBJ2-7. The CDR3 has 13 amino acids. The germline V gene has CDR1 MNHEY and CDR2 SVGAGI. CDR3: CASSYRLGNEQYF.

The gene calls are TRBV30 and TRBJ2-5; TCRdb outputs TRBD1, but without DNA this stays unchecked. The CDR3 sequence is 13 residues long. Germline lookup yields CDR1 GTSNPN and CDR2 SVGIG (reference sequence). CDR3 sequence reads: CAWSTQGGETQYF. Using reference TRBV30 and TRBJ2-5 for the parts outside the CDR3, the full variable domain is SQTIHQWPATLVQPVGSPLSLECTVEGTSNPNLYWYRQAAGRGLQLLFYSVGIGQISSEVPQNLSASRPQDRQFILSSKKLLLSDSGFYLCAWSTQGGETQYFGPGTRLLVL.

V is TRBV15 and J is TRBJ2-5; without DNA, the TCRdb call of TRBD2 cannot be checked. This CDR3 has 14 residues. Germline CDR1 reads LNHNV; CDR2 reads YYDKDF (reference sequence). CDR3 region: CATSNWRAEETQYF. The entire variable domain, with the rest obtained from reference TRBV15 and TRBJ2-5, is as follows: DAMVIQNPRYQVTQFGKPVTLSCSQTLNHNVMYWYQQKSSQAPKLLFHYYDKDFNNEADTPDNFQSRRPNTSFCFLDIRSPGLGDTAMYLCATSNWRAEETQYFGPGTRLLVL.

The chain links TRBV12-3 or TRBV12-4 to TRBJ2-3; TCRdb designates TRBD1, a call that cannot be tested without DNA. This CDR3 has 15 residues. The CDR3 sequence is CASSPPTGPADTQYF.

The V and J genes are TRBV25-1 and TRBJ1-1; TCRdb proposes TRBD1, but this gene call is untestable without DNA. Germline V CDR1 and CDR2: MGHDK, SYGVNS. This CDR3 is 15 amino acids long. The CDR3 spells CASSESSWGDTEAFF.

CDR3 protein: CASSLLAGGPGDNEQFF. The rearrangement uses TRBV28 and TRBJ2-1; the D gene TCRdb calls, TRBD2, cannot be checked with no DNA. The CDR3 totals 17 residues. Germline V CDR1 and CDR2: MDHEN, SYDVKM. The variable domain in full, with the rest retrieved from reference TRBV28 and TRBJ2-1, is DVKVTQSSRYLVKRTGEKVFLECVQDMDHENMFWYRQDPGLGLRLIYFSYDVKMKEKGDIPEGYSVSREKKERFSLILESASTNQTSMYLCASSLLAGGPGDNEQFFGPGTRLTVL.